Below, 6 T cell receptor beta chains from the same sample are listed, as sequenced in a study of blood T cells in healthy people across ages. PCR was performed a second time for roughly 6 to 12 cycles using a sample-barcoded 5' primer and a J-beta primer mix. TCRdb reanalysed the 5' RACE reads using MiXCR and keeps one entry per CDR3 protein. This table holds 1,500,000 or so distinct CDR3 sequences, approximately 43% found once. Sample: blood. The receptor set was obtained from a woman younger than 35 in good health.

V and J are TRBV20-1 and TRBJ1-5; no firm D call. V was clipped by 4 bases and J by 2 bases, with 9 bases between them. Per the germline V gene, CDR1 is DFQATT and CDR2 is SNEGSKA (reference sequence). The CDR3 has 13 amino acids. The CDR3 loop reads CSAKWQGNQPQHF. CDR3 DNA: TGCAGTGCTAAGTGGCAGGGCAATCAGCCCCAGCATTTT.

This chain connects TRBV27 to TRBJ2-1, with 12 positions matching TRBD2. Germline loops: CDR1 MNHEY, CDR2 SMNVEV (reference sequence). The CDR3 length is 14 residues. V shed 7 bases and J 10 bases; nucleotides not matched to a gene: 8. Written as DNA, the CDR3 is TGTGCCAGCACCCGACTAGCGGGAGAGAGGGAGCAGTTCTTC. Translated: CASTRLAGEREQFF.

The chain has TRBV10-3 and TRBJ2-7, with a possible D match to TRBD2 (5 bases). With the DNA end fitting TRBJ2-5 better, the J assignment may be wrong. This CDR3 contains 11 residues. The germline V gene has CDR1 ENHRY and CDR2 SYGVKD. CDR3 region: CAIRSSGTQYF. In DNA, the CDR3 is TGTGCCATCAGATCCAGCGGGACCCAGTACTTC.

This clonotype has more than one count but fewer than ten. The chain employs TRBV29-1 and TRBJ1-4; the D is unclear. Germline CDR1 SQVTM, CDR2 ANQGSEA. V was trimmed by 1 base and J by 5 bases, leaving 8 bases between them. CDR3 length equals 13 residues. The CDR3 protein is CSVEVQQNEKLFF. The DNA for the CDR3 is TGCAGCGTTGAAGTACAGCAGAATGAAAAACTGTTTTTT.

This clonotype has a handful of counts. This rearrangement joins TRBV12-3 or TRBV12-4 to TRBJ2-3; D ambiguous. The V end was cut by 7 bases, the J end by 1 base, with 18 bases between. The CDR3 has 16 residues. For the CDR3, the DNA is TGTGCCAGCAAACCCCATGGACGGGCTGGCACAGATACGCAGTATTTT. Its translation: CASKPHGRAGTDTQYF.

This clonotype was observed a few times. The J gene is TRBJ1-5, the V gene TRBV6-2 or TRBV6-3; TRBD1 agrees at 7 bases. CDR3 length equals 15 residues. V shed 6 bases and J 2 bases; nucleotides not matched to a gene: 7. Germline loops: CDR1 MNHEY, CDR2 SVGEGT. The CDR3 DNA reads TGTGCCAGCAGAACGACAGGGTACGGCAATCAGCCCCAGCATTTT. The encoded protein is CASRTTGYGNQPQHF.